This record looks at one T cell receptor beta chain sequence and its context. This specimen includes other DNA sequences encoding the same CDR3. With 6 bases removed from V and 4 bases from J, the gap between germline ends came to 9 bases. The CDR3 sequence is 12 residues long. Produced via immunoSEQ multiplex PCR; TCRdb's table is partial and in-frame only. Of around 200,000 clones detected, 87% appear once; the ten largest clones hold 3% to 4%. This sample was taken from a study of blood T cell repertoires in COVID-19. On the study more broadly: Sites across the United States, Italy and Spain contributed samples from acute and convalescent COVID-19.

This TCR came from a man between 18 and 35 years old with active or convalescent COVID-19. The chain uses TRBV12-3 or TRBV12-4 and TRBJ1-2; TRBD1 is a possible D gene (5 bases). Sequenced sample: peripheral blood. The CDR3 sequence is CASRQGGYGYTF. CDR3 coding DNA: TGTGCCAGCAGGCAGGGTGGCTATGGCTACACCTTC.